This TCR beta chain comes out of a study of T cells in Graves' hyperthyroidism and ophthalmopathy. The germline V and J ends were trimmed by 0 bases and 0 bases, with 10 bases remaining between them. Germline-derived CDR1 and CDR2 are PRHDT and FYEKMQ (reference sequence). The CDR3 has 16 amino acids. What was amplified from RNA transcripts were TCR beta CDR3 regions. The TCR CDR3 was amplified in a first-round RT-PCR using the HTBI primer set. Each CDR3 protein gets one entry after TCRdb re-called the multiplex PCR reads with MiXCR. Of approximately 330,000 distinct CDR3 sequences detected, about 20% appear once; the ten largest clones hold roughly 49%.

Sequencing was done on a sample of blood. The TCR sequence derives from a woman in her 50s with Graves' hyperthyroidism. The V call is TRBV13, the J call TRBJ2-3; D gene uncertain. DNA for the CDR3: TGTGCCAGCAGCTTAGGGACGGTCCCTAGCACAGATACGCAGTATTTT. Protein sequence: CASSLGTVPSTDTQYF.